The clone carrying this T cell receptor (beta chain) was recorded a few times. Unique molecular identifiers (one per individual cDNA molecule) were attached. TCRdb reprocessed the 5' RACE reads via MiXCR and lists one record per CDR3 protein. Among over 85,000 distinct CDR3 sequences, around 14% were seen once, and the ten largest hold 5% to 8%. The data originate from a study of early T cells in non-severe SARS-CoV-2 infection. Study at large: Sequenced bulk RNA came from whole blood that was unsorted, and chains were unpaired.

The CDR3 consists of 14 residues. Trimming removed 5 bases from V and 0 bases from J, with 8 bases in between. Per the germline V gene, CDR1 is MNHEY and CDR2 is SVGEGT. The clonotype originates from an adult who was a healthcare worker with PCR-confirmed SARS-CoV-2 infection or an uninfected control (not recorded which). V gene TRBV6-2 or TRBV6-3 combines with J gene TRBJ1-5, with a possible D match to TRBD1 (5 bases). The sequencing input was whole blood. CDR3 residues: CASSNGGSNQPQHF. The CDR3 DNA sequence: TGTGCCAGCAGTAACGGGGGTAGCAATCAGCCCCAGCATTTT.